This TCR beta chain is from a study of cytomegalovirus exposure and HLA in healthy donors. About the research overall: The same platform was used for the 130 or so validation repertoires and the roughly 670 first-cohort repertoires, a later analysis reported.

Libraries were prepared by immunoSEQ multiplex PCR; TCRdb keeps only in-frame clonotypes and omits some of them. The data show roughly 150,000 clones, with 70% to 85% seen just once and around 27% held by the top ten. A word on this clone: The antigen remains undetermined.

CDR3 size: 13 residues. Trimming pared 6 bases from V and 5 bases from J, leaving 10 bases between. Germline CDR1 is LNHDA and CDR2 is SQIVND (reference sequence). Whole-study results and caveats: Diagnosis of cytomegalovirus status made by the classifier reportedly showed high specificity and sensitivity.

The TCR originated in a man aged 30 to 45 in good health and CMV-seropositive. Sequenced input: PBMCs. This chain links TRBV19 with TRBJ2-2; tentative D call: TRBD1 (6 bases). The CDR3 DNA sequence: TGTGCCAGTAGGACGGGACATACCGGGGAGCTGTTTTTT. It specifies CASRTGHTGELFF.